The entry below describes one T cell receptor (beta chain). Its antigen is not identified. A much larger clone lies one base from this, so it may be a read error. Researchers reported that TCR beta cDNA libraries carried unique molecular identifiers. Between roughly 1 and 10 million T cells gave rise to some 470,000 cDNA molecules. TCRdb reanalysed the PCR reads using MiXCR and keeps one entry per CDR3 protein. The sample lists approximately 350,000 distinct CDR3 sequences, approximately 38% occurring once. This sample was taken from a study of post-analysis software for immune sequencing data. Turning to the study itself: Disease trajectories encompassed relapsing-remitting, secondary progressive and progressive-relapsing multiple sclerosis.

General observations from the study: Same-batch samples co-clustered strongly by F measure. Significantly lower normalized Chao1 diversity was seen in multiple sclerosis patients than in controls.

The TCR sequence derives from a girl aged 5-17 years with multiple sclerosis. The sequenced sample consisted of blood.

The chain's CDR3 is CAWRVARLTSNYGYTF. CDR3 in DNA: TGTGCCTGGAGGGTTGCACGGCTCACGTCAAACTATGGCTACACCTTC. The rearrangement uses TRBV30 and TRBJ1-2; unclear D gene. Trimming removed 3 bases from V and 2 bases from J, with 19 bases in between. The CDR3 runs to 16 residues. Germline assignment: CDR1 GTSNPN and CDR2 SVGIG (reference sequence).